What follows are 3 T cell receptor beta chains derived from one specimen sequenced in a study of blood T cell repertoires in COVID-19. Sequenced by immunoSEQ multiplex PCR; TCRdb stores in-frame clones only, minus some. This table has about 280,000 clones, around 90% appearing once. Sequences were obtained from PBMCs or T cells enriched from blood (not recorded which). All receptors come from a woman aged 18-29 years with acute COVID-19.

The CDR3 reads CASSLPPGQGSSYNEQFF. The DNA of the CDR3 is TGTGCCAGCAGCTTGCCACCGGGACAGGGGTCTTCCTACAATGAGCAGTTCTTC. The chain has TRBV5-4 and TRBJ2-1; 10 nucleotides agree with TRBD1. The CDR3 loop spans 18 amino acids. The germline V gene encodes CDR1 SGHNT and CDR2 YYREEE (reference sequence). V gave up 1 base and J gave up 1 base; unmatched junction bases: 8.

CDR3 amino acids: CASSNQAGGPEQYF. DNA for the CDR3: TGTGCCAGCAGCAACCAGGCGGGAGGGCCCGAGCAGTACTTC. This chain connects TRBV7-9 to TRBJ2-7, with 9 bases identical to TRBD2. The trim removed 5 bases at V and 6 bases at J, leaving 8 bases unmatched. This CDR3 has 14 amino acids. Germline-derived CDR1 and CDR2 are SEHNR and FQNEAQ (reference sequence).

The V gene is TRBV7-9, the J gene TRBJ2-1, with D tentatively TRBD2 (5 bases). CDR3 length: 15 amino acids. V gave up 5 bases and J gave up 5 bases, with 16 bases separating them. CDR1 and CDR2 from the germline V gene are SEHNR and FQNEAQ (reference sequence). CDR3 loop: CASSRSSMGHNEQFF. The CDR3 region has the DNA TGTGCCAGCAGCAGATCTAGCATGGGCCACAATGAGCAGTTCTTC.